The T cell receptor (beta chain) under discussion was sequenced for a study of shared clonotypes between healthy human individuals. Study details: Each donor contributed plates that comprised three CD4 naive, three CD4 memory, two CD8 naive and one CD8 memory.

An assay was performed, and its level was deep. The input for sorted-subset replicate PCRs was approximately 200 ng DNA, 25,000 to 30,000 T cell genomes. Sequencing used immunoSEQ multiplex PCR; TCRdb keeps in-frame clones, though not all of them. Of 2 million to 3 million clones in the sample, 90% to 95% are singletons; the top ten hold around 0.37%. V lost 2 bases and J 1 base, leaving 5 bases between the germline ends. The CDR3 runs to 12 residues. Germline V gene lookup returns CDR1 GTSNPN and CDR2 SVGIG (reference sequence). The clonotype was recovered from a man aged 18-30 years in good health. Some clones in this sample may be carry-over from other donors' samples. Source material: naive CD4+ T cells from PBMCs. Subset given: CD45RA+ positively selected. The rearrangement uses TRBV30 and TRBJ2-5; the D is unclear. The CDR3 bases are TGTGCCTGGAGTTACAGCCAAGAGACCCAGTACTTC. Protein: CAWSYSQETQYF.